Listed below are T cell receptor beta chains from one sample, sequenced in a study of human T cells and chemical hapten exposure. Each CDR3 protein is one row after TCRdb ran MiXCR on the RACE reads. The sample holds over 60,000 distinct CDR3 sequences, 10% seen once. The sample was whole blood, taken in connection with sensitization to the hapten diphenylcyclopropenone (DPC). The receptors originated from a woman in her forties or fifties with alopecia areata. Some clones in this sample may be carry-over from other donors' samples. Each CDR3 is given with its conserved first and last residue. The order of the fields is clone size, V gene, J gene, CDR3 protein. Expanded clones are given a class, and other clones once, few, many or no size at all.

clone_size: many
v_call: TRBV15
j_call: TRBJ1-5
cdr3_aa: CATSRDYVNQPQHF

clone_size: many
v_call: TRBV11-2
j_call: TRBJ2-3
cdr3_aa: CASSWADRIPDTQYF

clone_size: many
v_call: TRBV11-2
j_call: TRBJ2-1
cdr3_aa: CASSPQPTSGEGFF

clone_size: NA
v_call: TRBV20-1
j_call: TRBJ2-3
cdr3_aa: CSARDNWKSTDTQYF

clone_size: many
v_call: TRBV29-1
j_call: TRBJ2-3
cdr3_aa: CSAGTSGFTDTQYF

clone_size: many
v_call: TRBV7-2
j_call: TRBJ1-1
cdr3_aa: CASSLIREGYTEAFF

clone_size: few
v_call: TRBV29-1
j_call: TRBJ1-2
cdr3_aa: CSVGKQGSGYTF

clone_size: many
v_call: TRBV11-3
j_call: TRBJ1-1
cdr3_aa: CASSLDGAMNTEAFF

clone_size: NA
v_call: TRBV29-1
j_call: TRBJ2-5
cdr3_aa: CSVEGQGQETQYF

clone_size: many
v_call: TRBV3-1
j_call: TRBJ2-1
cdr3_aa: CASSQDRGADGYRYNEQFF

clone_size: many
v_call: TRBV10-2
j_call: TRBJ1-1
cdr3_aa: CASSEYVGSNTEAFF

clone_size: many
v_call: TRBV25-1
j_call: TRBJ1-6
cdr3_aa: CASGTQYNSPLHF

clone_size: many
v_call: TRBV11-2
j_call: TRBJ2-7
cdr3_aa: CASSLLRLSRHEQYF

clone_size: many
v_call: TRBV7-2
j_call: TRBJ2-4
cdr3_aa: CASSFSIAGGNIQYF

clone_size: NA
v_call: TRBV7-8
j_call: TRBJ2-3
cdr3_aa: CASSGGHRGNKDTQYF

clone_size: NA
v_call: TRBV20-1
j_call: TRBJ2-7
cdr3_aa: CSARAPGQGASDEQYF

clone_size: many
v_call: TRBV6-6
j_call: TRBJ2-1
cdr3_aa: CASSTNRGLAKYNEQFF

clone_size: many
v_call: TRBV7-6
j_call: TRBJ2-3
cdr3_aa: CASSLGASDTQYF

clone_size: NA
v_call: TRBV5-1
j_call: TRBJ2-7
cdr3_aa: CASSLVGDSSLDEQYF

clone_size: many
v_call: TRBV6-5
j_call: TRBJ1-5
cdr3_aa: CASRSDRESQPQHF

clone_size: many
v_call: TRBV29-1
j_call: TRBJ1-1
cdr3_aa: CSVRPLGTEAFF

clone_size: many
v_call: TRBV7-9
j_call: TRBJ2-5
cdr3_aa: CASSLDGLSETQYF

clone_size: few
v_call: TRBV27
j_call: TRBJ2-3
cdr3_aa: CASSVTSGRATDTQYF

clone_size: many
v_call: TRBV20-1
j_call: TRBJ2-1
cdr3_aa: CSASRTSGRAGRQFF

clone_size: many
v_call: TRBV29-1
j_call: TRBJ1-1
cdr3_aa: CSVDDDPNTEAFF

clone_size: many
v_call: TRBV12-3/TRBV12-4
j_call: TRBJ2-3
cdr3_aa: CASSLALAGDTQYF

clone_size: few
v_call: TRBV11-3
j_call: TRBJ2-3
cdr3_aa: CASSSRQNTDTQYF

clone_size: many
v_call: TRBV2
j_call: TRBJ2-1
cdr3_aa: CASSHSRKQFF

clone_size: few
v_call: TRBV12-3/TRBV12-4
j_call: TRBJ1-2
cdr3_aa: CASSGDGGGYGYTF

clone_size: NA
v_call: TRBV6-6
j_call: TRBJ1-5
cdr3_aa: CASINHPGGGNQPQHF

clone_size: few
v_call: TRBV10-1
j_call: TRBJ2-2
cdr3_aa: CASSEHDRVDTGELFF